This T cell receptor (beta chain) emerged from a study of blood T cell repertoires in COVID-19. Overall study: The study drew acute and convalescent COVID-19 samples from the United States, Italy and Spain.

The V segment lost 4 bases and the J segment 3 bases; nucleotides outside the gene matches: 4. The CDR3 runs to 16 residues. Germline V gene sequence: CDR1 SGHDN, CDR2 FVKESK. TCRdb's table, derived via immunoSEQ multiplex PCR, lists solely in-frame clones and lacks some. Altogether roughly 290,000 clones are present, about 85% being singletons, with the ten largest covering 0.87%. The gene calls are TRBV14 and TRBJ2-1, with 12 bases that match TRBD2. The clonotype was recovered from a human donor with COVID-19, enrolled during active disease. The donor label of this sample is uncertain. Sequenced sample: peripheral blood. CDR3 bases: TGTGCCAGCAGCCCTCTAGCGGGAGGGGTCTACAATGAGCAGTTCTTC. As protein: CASSPLAGGVYNEQFF.